What follows are 18 T cell receptor beta chains derived from one specimen sequenced in a study of liver allograft versus peripheral blood T cells. Study context: Recipients' peripheral blood served as the comparator for T cell receptor repertoires in transplanted livers.

TCRdb ran MiXCR on the reads and lists one entry per CDR3 protein. This sample has fewer than 8,500 distinct CDR3 sequences, with 15% to 20% found just once. Receptors originate from a human patient who had a liver transplant. Some T cells may originate from the graft donor.

On this clonotype itself: Since no conserved phenylalanine or tryptophan closes the CDR3, a read error is the likely cause. The V gene is TRBV25-1, the J gene TRBJ1-2, with D perhaps TRBD1 (6 bases). The V end was cut by 3 bases, the J end by 1 base, with 12 bases between. This CDR3 is 15 amino acids long. Germline CDR1 reads MGHDK; CDR2 reads SYGVNS. The CDR3 DNA follows: TGTGCCAGCAGTGACCGACACAGGGTTAACTATGGCTACACCTCC. Residues: CASSDRHRVNYGYTS.

This clonotype is judged medium-sized. The rearrangement uses TRBV29-1 and TRBJ2-7; no definite D call. Trimming removed 7 bases from V and 7 bases from J, with 14 bases in between. Germline CDR1 is SQVTM and CDR2 is ANQGSEA. The CDR3 consists of 11 residues. DNA for the CDR3: TGCAGCGCCGGGCGAGATGAAGAGCAGTACTTC. Protein product: CSAGRDEEQYF.

The table lists this clonotype with many counts. The rearrangement links TRBV15 to TRBJ1-1; 7 bases are shared with TRBD1. Germline V lookup: CDR1 LNHNV, CDR2 YYDKDF (reference sequence). This CDR3 is 17 amino acids long. V was pared by 4 bases and J by 4 bases, with 15 bases of the junction left unmatched. The CDR3 bases are TGTGCCACCAGCACAGGGGGTGTAGGGGACTTGGGCACTGAAGCTTTCTTT. Its protein is CATSTGGVGDLGTEAFF. The complete variable domain, with remaining parts taken from reference TRBV15 and TRBJ1-1, reads DAMVIQNPRYQVTQFGKPVTLSCSQTLNHNVMYWYQQKSSQAPKLLFHYYDKDFNNEADTPDNFQSRRPNTSFCFLDIRSPGLGDTAMYLCATSTGGVGDLGTEAFFGQGTRLTVV.

In its sample, this clonotype was seen a few times. The CDR3 is CASSQVRGSNEKLFF. The CDR3 nucleotides are TGTGCCAGCAGCCAAGTTCGAGGTTCTAATGAAAAACTGTTTTTT. The chain couples TRBV14 to TRBJ1-4; D not resolved. Germline V gene data show CDR1 as SGHDN and CDR2 as FVKESK. Trimming took off 1 base at V and 3 bases at J, with 9 bases between the two ends. CDR3 length: 15 amino acids.

Within the sample, this clonotype is large. The chain couples TRBV27 to TRBJ1-2; the D gene is possibly TRBD1 (6 bases). The CDR3 loop spans 14 amino acids. Per the germline V gene, CDR1 is MNHEY and CDR2 is SMNVEV (reference sequence). Trimming left V 5 bases short and J 2 bases short, with 12 bases between. CDR3 sequence reads: CASSPWTENYGYTF. The CDR3 DNA sequence: TGTGCCAGCAGTCCCTGGACAGAGAACTATGGCTACACCTTC.

The J gene is TRBJ2-7, the V gene TRBV20-1; TRBD2 aligns across 12 bases. CDR3 size: 14 residues. Germline V CDR1 and CDR2: DFQATT, SNEGSKA (reference sequence). The V and J ends lost 1 base and 2 bases, in that order; junction bases with no gene match: 0. The CDR3 reads CSARASGGAYEQYF. In DNA form, the CDR3 reads TGCAGTGCTAGAGCTAGCGGGGGGGCCTACGAGCAGTACTTC.

This clonotype was picked up a small number of times. This chain joins TRBV5-4 and TRBJ2-1; possible D gene TRBD1, 5 bases. The V gene's germline CDR1 is SGHNT and CDR2 YYREEE (reference sequence). The CDR3 contains 17 residues. Trimming stripped 0 bases from V and 4 bases from J, with 17 bases between. This chain's CDR3 is CASSLDAGIYYYNEQFF. The CDR3 DNA sequence: TGTGCCAGCAGCTTGGATGCAGGGATTTATTATTACAATGAGCAGTTCTTC.

Only a few counts were recorded for this clonotype. The rearrangement uses TRBV20-1 and TRBJ2-3, with D hard to call. The length of the CDR3 is 15 residues. CDR1 DFQATT and CDR2 SNEGSKA come from the germline V gene (reference sequence). Trimming removed 6 bases at V and 0 bases at J, with 16 bases between. The DNA of the CDR3 is TGCAGTGCAGTTGACTTCAGAAAAAGCACAGATACGCAGTATTTT. This translates into CSAVDFRKSTDTQYF.

In its sample, this clonotype was seen a few times. The chain is built from TRBV12-3 or TRBV12-4 and TRBJ2-7; D gene uncertain. The CDR3 covers 13 residues. Trimming removed 3 bases at V and 6 bases at J, with 12 bases between. The CDR3 loop reads CASSFDLTTEQYF. CDR3 in DNA: TGTGCCAGCAGTTTTGACCTTACCACCGAGCAGTACTTC.

By proportion, this clonotype is medium-sized. The gene calls are TRBV28 and TRBJ2-7; no reliable D call. V was trimmed by 6 bases and J by 5 bases, leaving 8 bases between them. CDR3 size: 11 residues. Germline CDR1 reads MDHEN; CDR2 reads SYDVKM. CDR3 nucleotide sequence: TGTGCCAGCAGCTCTGACCACGAGCAGTACTTC. As protein: CASSSDHEQYF.

This clonotype was seen only a few times. The chain links TRBV28 to TRBJ2-3; D is perhaps TRBD1 (6 bases). Germline V gives CDR1 MDHEN, CDR2 SYDVKM. V dropped 5 bases and J dropped 4 bases, with 16 bases sitting between them. The CDR3 spans 15 residues. This CDR3 is CASSPTGYGADTQYF. The CDR3 nucleotides are TGTGCCAGCAGTCCGACAGGTTATGGGGCAGATACGCAGTATTTT.

The chain couples TRBV20-1 to TRBJ2-7; 7 positions match TRBD2. Trimming took 0 bases from V and 2 from J; bases not matched to a gene: 10. The CDR3 has 16 residues. CDR1 DFQATT and CDR2 SNEGSKA come from the germline V gene (reference sequence). Here the CDR3 reads CSARDWGGRRAYEQYF. The CDR3 DNA reads as TGCAGTGCTAGAGATTGGGGGGGTAGGAGAGCCTACGAGCAGTACTTC.

V gene TRBV11-2 combines with J gene TRBJ2-5; D gene ambiguous. The V end was cut by 5 bases, the J end by 5 bases, with 6 bases between. This CDR3 is built from 11 residues. The germline V gene has CDR1 SGHAT and CDR2 FQNNGV. The CDR3 sequence is CASSPSETQYF. The CDR3, as DNA: TGTGCCAGCAGCCCGTCTGAGACCCAGTACTTC. Full variable domain (outside the CDR3, taken from reference TRBV11-2 and TRBJ2-5): EAGVAQSPRYKIIEKRQSVAFWCNPISGHATLYWYQQILGQGPKLLIQFQNNGVVDDSQLPKDRFSAERLKGVDSTLKIQPAKLEDSAVYLCASSPSETQYFGPGTRLLVL.

Ten or more counts support this clonotype. The chain employs TRBV20-1 and TRBJ2-7; the match to TRBD1 covers 7 bases. The CDR3 sequence is 12 residues long. From germline, CDR1 is DFQATT and CDR2 SNEGSKA (reference sequence). V shed 5 bases, J shed 2 bases, and the junction held 3 bases outside the gene matches. The CDR3 loop reads CSARQGPYEQYF. Written as DNA, the CDR3 is TGCAGTGCTCGACAGGGCCCCTACGAGCAGTACTTC.

V is TRBV11-2 and J is TRBJ2-3, with D perhaps matching TRBD2 (7 bases). Germline assignment: CDR1 SGHAT and CDR2 FQNNGV. V lost 4 bases and J lost 2, with 19 bases in between. The CDR3 runs 17 residues. For the CDR3, the DNA is TGTGCCAGCAGCTCTATGGGGGGGGGCCTCCCCACAGATACGCAGTATTTT. This gives the protein CASSSMGGGLPTDTQYF.

This clonotype was counted ten times or more. The chain uses TRBV27 and TRBJ2-5; 8 bases fit TRBD1. The V gene's germline CDR1 is MNHEY and CDR2 SMNVEV (reference sequence). The CDR3 has 14 residues. The junction had 3 bases not matched to a gene; V was cut back by 6 bases and J by 0 bases. The CDR3 DNA reads TGTGCCAGCAGACGACAGGGGAACCAAGAGACCCAGTACTTC. This encodes CASRRQGNQETQYF.

This clonotype is medium-sized by share. The rearrangement uses TRBV28 and TRBJ2-5, with D unclear. The CDR3 contains 15 residues. Germline CDR1 and CDR2: MDHEN and SYDVKM. V was pared by 2 bases and J by 5 bases, with 15 bases between. In DNA, the CDR3 is TGTGCCAGCAGTTTACCCCCAACCAATGGGGAGACCCAGTACTTC. It is translated as CASSLPPTNGETQYF.

This clonotype is deemed medium-sized. The chain carries TRBV24-1 and TRBJ1-5; TRBD1 matches 7 bases. V gave up 5 bases and J gave up 2 bases; unmatched junction bases: 11. Germline lookup yields CDR1 KGHDR and CDR2 SFDVKD. The CDR3 length is 17 residues. Written as DNA, the CDR3 is TGTGCCACCAGTGGGGGGACCCGGACAGGCCGCAATCAGCCCCAGCATTTT. Its translation is CATSGGTRTGRNQPQHF.